These 31 T cell receptor beta chains were sequenced from one sample in a study of graft-versus-host responses after intestinal transplantation. Antigens of these TCRs are unknown. Clones were sequenced by immunoSEQ multiplex PCR, and TCRdb holds only the in-frame ones, with some missing. Of 90,000 to 150,000 clones listed, just under 95% are singletons. The material was unstimulated CD4+ T cells sorted from spleen or lymph node cells, obtained before intestinal transplant. The receptors shown here come from a human donor who received an intestinal transplant.

The V gene is TRBV7-2, the J gene TRBJ1-3, with 9 bases aligning to TRBD1. This CDR3 is 16 amino acids long. The trim removed 4 bases at V and 0 bases at J, leaving 4 bases unmatched. Germline lookup yields CDR1 SGHTA and CDR2 FQGNSA. This CDR3 reads CASSYWTGVSGNTIYF. The CDR3 DNA reads TGTGCCAGCAGCTATTGGACAGGGGTCTCTGGAAACACCATATATTTT.

J is TRBJ2-1 and V is TRBV28; D perhaps matches TRBD2 (5 bases). The CDR3 runs 15 residues. Germline V lookup: CDR1 MDHEN, CDR2 SYDVKM. V lost 6 bases and J lost 6, with 18 bases in between. DNA for the CDR3: TGTGCCAGCAGAGAATGGGTAGGGAGTCGCAATGAGCAGTTCTTC. This codes for CASREWVGSRNEQFF.

In DNA, the CDR3 is TGTGCCAGCAGTGACTCATTAGGGACAGATAGGAACACCGGGGAGCTGTTTTTT. It translates to CASSDSLGTDRNTGELFF. This chain connects TRBV6-4 to TRBJ2-2; 7 bases agree with TRBD1. Germline V lookup: CDR1 MRHNA, CDR2 SNTAGT. The CDR3 covers 18 residues. The trim removed 0 bases at V and 1 base at J, leaving 8 bases unmatched.

The rearrangement joins TRBV15 to TRBJ2-7; 15 bases match TRBD2. Per the germline V gene, CDR1 is LNHNV and CDR2 is YYDKDF (reference sequence). The CDR3 spans 19 residues. The V gene end was trimmed by 0 bases and the J gene end by 3 bases; junction bases not matched to a gene: 9. CDR3: CATSRERGLAGGPIYEQYF. The CDR3 region has the DNA TGTGCCACCAGCAGAGAAAGGGGACTAGCGGGAGGCCCCATCTACGAGCAGTACTTC.

The chain has TRBV5-1 and TRBJ2-7, with 8 bases that match TRBD2. With V trimmed by 6 bases and J by 2 bases, 7 bases remained unmatched. The CDR3 runs to 14 residues. Germline assignment: CDR1 SGHRS and CDR2 YFSETQ. This CDR3 is CASTPLAGTYEQYF. In DNA form, the CDR3 reads TGCGCCAGCACCCCGCTAGCGGGTACCTACGAGCAGTACTTC.

The rearrangement links TRBV7-4 to TRBJ1-1; unclear D gene. Germline assignment: CDR1 SGHVT and CDR2 SQSDAQ. V was trimmed by 1 base and J by 2 bases, leaving 5 bases between them. The CDR3 has 13 amino acids. The CDR3 DNA reads as TGTGCCAGCAGCTTAGACAGAAACACTGAAGCTTTCTTT. This translates into CASSLDRNTEAFF.

This clone was detected once. The chain has TRBV4-1 and TRBJ2-1; tentative D call: TRBD1 (5 bases). The length of the CDR3 is 16 residues. The ends were cut back, 2 bases at V and 6 bases at J, with 17 bases in the middle. The V gene's germline CDR1 is MGHRA and CDR2 YSYEKL. CDR3 amino acids: CASSQFRQPRFNEQFF. In DNA, the CDR3 is TGCGCCAGCAGCCAATTTAGACAGCCTAGGTTCAATGAGCAGTTCTTC.

The V call is TRBV7-3, the J call TRBJ2-5, with 7 bases aligning to TRBD2. The CDR3 contains 15 residues. V trimming: 2 bases; J trimming: 5 bases; junction bases outside the gene matches: 8. Per germline, CDR1 SGHTA and CDR2 FQGTGA. In nucleotides, the CDR3 is TGTGCCAGCAGCTTAGGGGGGAGGGTGTCTGAGACCCAGTACTTC. Encoded protein: CASSLGGRVSETQYF.

V gene TRBV27 combines with J gene TRBJ2-7, with 9 bases fitting TRBD1. The germline V gene has CDR1 MNHEY and CDR2 SMNVEV (reference sequence). This CDR3 is 13 amino acids long. Germline trimming cut 6 bases from V and 3 bases from J; bases unmatched to any gene: 3. The CDR3 bases are TGTGCCAGCAGGAGGACAGGGGTCTACGAGCAGTACTTC. As protein: CASRRTGVYEQYF.

The rearrangement uses TRBV5-6 and TRBJ2-4; 12 positions match TRBD2. CDR3 length: 16 residues. Losses at the gene ends were 4 bases for V and 1 base for J; bases not matched to a gene: 3. Germline CDR1 is SGHDT and CDR2 is YYEEEE. CDR3 in DNA: TGTGCCAGCAGCATAGGGACTAGCGGGGCCAAAAACATTCAGTACTTC. It yields the protein CASSIGTSGAKNIQYF.

CDR3 DNA: TGTGCCAGCAGCTTGGCGGTCGAGCAGTACTTC. It encodes CASSLAVEQYF. This chain joins TRBV7-2 and TRBJ2-7; D is ambiguous. V was trimmed by 3 bases and J by 6 bases, leaving 6 bases between them. This CDR3 is 11 amino acids long. CDR1 and CDR2 from the germline V gene are SGHTA and FQGNSA.

The rearrangement joins TRBV6-6 to TRBJ1-1; 7 bases agree with TRBD1. CDR1 and CDR2 from the germline V gene are MNHNY and SVGAGI (reference sequence). Losses at the gene ends were 6 bases for V and 1 base for J; bases not matched to a gene: 8. This CDR3 has 15 residues. The CDR3 spells CASRDPGQPNTEAFF. The CDR3, as DNA: TGTGCCAGCAGGGACCCGGGACAGCCGAACACTGAAGCTTTCTTT.

The V and J genes are TRBV6-6 and TRBJ1-2; 7 bases align to TRBD1. J was trimmed by 0 bases and V by 5 bases; bases with no gene match: 3. There are 14 residues in the CDR3. Germline V gene lookup returns CDR1 MNHNY and CDR2 SVGAGI (reference sequence). Here the CDR3 DNA reads TGTGCCAGCAGTCCCGGGACAGCTAACTATGGCTACACCTTC. Protein sequence: CASSPGTANYGYTF.

This CDR3 reads CASSISSSGQGLHF. CDR3 coding DNA: TGTGCCAGTAGTATAAGTTCTTCGGGACAGGGATTGCATTTT. This chain links TRBV19 with TRBJ1-5; TRBD1 aligns across 9 bases. The CDR3 runs to 14 residues. Germline V gene lookup returns CDR1 LNHDA and CDR2 SQIVND (reference sequence). V lost 2 bases and J lost 15; bases outside the gene matches: 11.

This chain joins TRBV18 and TRBJ2-7, with D possibly matching TRBD1 (6 bases). The V gene lost 3 bases and the J gene lost 2 bases, with 14 bases spanning the gap. The CDR3 sequence is 15 residues long. In germline, CDR1 is KGHSH, CDR2 LQKENI. The CDR3 loop is CASSPRQEPTYEQYF. Here the CDR3 DNA reads TGTGCCAGCTCACCCCGACAGGAACCGACCTACGAGCAGTACTTC. Drawing the rest from reference TRBV18 and TRBJ2-7, the complete variable domain is NAGVMQNPRHLVRRRGQEARLRCSPMKGHSHVYWYRQLPEEGLKFMVYLQKENIIDESGMPKERFSAEFPKEGPSILRIQQVVRGDSAAYFCASSPRQEPTYEQYFGPGTRLTVT.

The chain combines TRBV27 with TRBJ1-2; perhaps TRBD1 as D (5 bases). CDR1 and CDR2 (germline): MNHEY, SMNVEV (reference sequence). The CDR3 covers 16 residues. Trimming removed 2 bases from V and 5 bases from J, with 18 bases in between. CDR3 sequence reads: CASSLTPSGLEYGYTF. As DNA, the CDR3 is TGTGCCAGCAGTTTAACACCCTCGGGGCTTGAATATGGCTACACCTTC.

With regard to this clone: This same CDR3 is encoded by further DNA sequences in the sample. The chain combines TRBV27 with TRBJ1-5; 8 nucleotides match TRBD1. The V gene end was trimmed by 6 bases and the J gene end by 4 bases; junction bases not matched to a gene: 2. The germline gives CDR1 MNHEY, CDR2 SMNVEV (reference sequence). The CDR3 runs to 13 residues. The CDR3 loop is CASSRQGNQPQHF. The CDR3 region has the DNA TGTGCCAGCAGCAGACAGGGGAATCAGCCCCAGCATTTT.

The rearrangement links TRBV5-1 to TRBJ2-3, with D unresolved. Trimming removed 1 base from V and 1 base from J, with 4 bases in between. Germline CDR1 SGHRS, CDR2 YFSETQ. The CDR3 length is 13 residues. CDR3 sequence reads: CASSLSGTDTQYF. The CDR3 bases are TGCGCCAGCAGCTTGTCGGGCACAGATACGCAGTATTTT.

The chain links TRBV25-1 to TRBJ1-5, with no clear D. V was clipped by 5 bases and J by 6 bases, with 23 bases between them. This CDR3 has 17 amino acids. Germline loops: CDR1 MGHDK, CDR2 SYGVNS. CDR3 region: CASSSRTLPPQSQPQHF. DNA of the CDR3: TGTGCCAGCAGTTCTCGGACGCTGCCGCCCCAAAGTCAGCCCCAGCATTTT.

The chain employs TRBV6-1 and TRBJ2-7; TRBD1 agrees at 8 bases. This CDR3 is 15 amino acids long. Germline V gives CDR1 MNHNS, CDR2 SASEGT. Trimming at V came to 1 base and at J to 2 bases, leaving 4 bases not matched to a gene. CDR3 residues: CASSEGWTGTYEQYF. The CDR3 DNA reads TGTGCCAGCAGTGAAGGGTGGACAGGGACCTACGAGCAGTACTTC.

The chain is built from TRBV5-6 and TRBJ1-4; D gene ambiguous. Looked up from germline, CDR1 is SGHDT and CDR2 is YYEEEE. The CDR3 has 19 residues. The V end was cut by 0 bases, the J end by 0 bases, with 18 bases between. The CDR3 spells CASSLGPTDLSTTNEKLFF. The CDR3, as DNA: TGTGCCAGCAGCTTGGGCCCAACCGATTTATCAACAACTAATGAAAAACTGTTTTTT.

This clone appeared a single time. V usage is TRBV9 and J usage is TRBJ2-4, with TRBD2 as a possible D gene (6 bases). Germline V gene lookup returns CDR1 SGDLS and CDR2 YYNGEE. With 3 bases removed from V and 0 bases from J, the gap between germline ends came to 7 bases. The CDR3 covers 14 residues. The DNA for the CDR3 is TGTGCCAGCAGCGGGGGACTAGCCAAAAACATTCAGTACTTC. Its protein product is CASSGGLAKNIQYF.

To note about this clone: At one end the junction does not follow the germline gene, possibly because of a read error. The V and J genes are TRBV15 and TRBJ2-7, with D perhaps matching TRBD1 or TRBD2 (5 bases each). Germline CDR1 reads LNHNV; CDR2 reads YYDKDF (reference sequence). This CDR3 region has 13 residues. CDR3 nucleotide sequence: TGTGCCACCAGCAGAGATGGGGCCCGGGATTTGAGCTTC. As protein: CATSRDGARDLSF.

The gene calls are TRBV7-3 and TRBJ2-7; D is ambiguous. V shed 0 bases and J shed 4 bases, with 7 bases lying between them. The V gene's germline CDR1 is SGHTA and CDR2 FQGTGA. The CDR3 covers 13 residues. The CDR3 DNA is TGTGCCAGCAGCTTAACCCATCCTTACGAGCAGTACTTC. It yields the protein CASSLTHPYEQYF.

The rearrangement joins TRBV13 to TRBJ1-3, with D perhaps TRBD1 (6 bases). CDR3 length equals 14 residues. V was clipped by 5 bases and J by 8 bases, with 16 bases between them. Germline CDR1 is PRHDT and CDR2 is FYEKMQ (reference sequence). CDR3 loop: CASSLQGIGDTIYF. DNA of the CDR3: TGTGCCAGCAGCCTACAGGGCATAGGGGACACCATATATTTT.

The V and J genes are TRBV2 and TRBJ1-5; D may be TRBD1 (5 bases). Germline V CDR1 and CDR2: SNHLY, FYNNEI. The CDR3 has 16 residues. The V end was cut by 5 bases, the J end by 3 bases, with 17 bases between. The CDR3 DNA follows: TGTGCCAGCAGTAGGGACCGAGGCCCCTCCAATCAGCCCCAGCATTTT. Translating gives CASSRDRGPSNQPQHF.

This chain links TRBV6-5 with TRBJ2-7; D ambiguous. Germline CDR1 and CDR2: MNHEY and SVGAGI. Trimming shortened V by 11 bases and J by 1 base, and 18 bases separated the two germline ends. The CDR3 length is 14 residues. CDR3 nucleotide sequence: TGTGCCGCCCGACATGAAGCCTATTCCTACGAGCAGTACTTC. It yields the protein CAARHEAYSYEQYF.

The J gene is TRBJ2-3, the V gene TRBV9; 13 bases are a match to TRBD2. CDR1 SGDLS and CDR2 YYNGEE come from the germline V gene. This CDR3 has 18 amino acids. The J segment lost 6 bases and the V segment lost 0 bases, leaving 10 bases of the junction unmatched. CDR3 residues: CASSVEGGLAGFSDTQYF. CDR3 nucleotides: TGTGCCAGCAGCGTAGAGGGGGGACTAGCGGGATTTTCGGATACGCAGTATTTT.

The J gene is TRBJ2-2, the V gene TRBV21-1; the D call TRBD2 from the table was never checked on the DNA. TRBV21-1 counts as a pseudogene. This CDR3 region has 15 residues. The CDR3 coding sequence is TGTGCCAGCAGCATTCTAGCGGGAGCAGGCGGGGAGCTGTTTTTT. Amino acids: CASSILAGAGGELFF.

The rearrangement uses TRBV4-1 and TRBJ1-3; 7 bases are shared with TRBD1. This CDR3 spans 16 amino acids. Germline values: CDR1 MGHRA, CDR2 YSYEKL. The trim removed 1 base at V and 2 bases at J, leaving 5 bases unmatched. The CDR3 coding sequence is TGCGCCAGCAGCCAAGGGGAGGGGGCGACTGGAAACACCATATATTTT. The encoded protein is CASSQGEGATGNTIYF.

The V call is TRBV6-5, the J call TRBJ2-2, with a tentative D call TRBD1 (6 bases). CDR1 and CDR2 (germline): MNHEY, SVGAGI. V was clipped by 2 bases and J by 2 bases, with 12 bases between them. This CDR3 contains 16 residues. This CDR3 is CASSYHRTVNTGELFF. DNA of the CDR3: TGTGCCAGCAGTTACCATCGGACAGTTAACACCGGGGAGCTGTTTTTT.